The 9 T cell receptor beta chains below were found in one sample sequenced in a study of T-cell reconstitution after alpha-beta-depleted transplantation in children. Unique molecular identifiers were incorporated when the TCRbeta library was constructed. TCRdb re-derived calls from the PCR reads in MiXCR, one entry per CDR3 protein. This table holds about a million distinct CDR3 sequences, less than 30% found once. This material consisted of PBMCs, mostly from graft donor cells, taken 360 days after TCRalphabeta/CD19-depleted stem cell transplant. The origin of the receptors is a boy under two years old who had a stem cell transplant for SCID, so the T cells may come from the graft donor.

This clonotype was picked up many times. This chain joins TRBV27 and TRBJ2-5; 8 bases are a match to TRBD2. This CDR3 has 16 amino acids. Germline trimming cut 3 bases from V and 6 bases from J; bases unmatched to any gene: 12. Looked up from germline, CDR1 is MNHEY and CDR2 is SMNVEV (reference sequence). As DNA, the CDR3 is TGTGCCAGCAGTTTGGGTTCCGGGGGGGCAAGGAAGACCCAGTACTTC. Protein sequence: CASSLGSGGARKTQYF.

The CDR3 nucleotides are TGCGCCAGCGGTTTGGGGACAGAGAGAGTCGAGCAGTACTTC. This gives the protein CASGLGTERVEQYF. The genes are TRBV5-1 and TRBJ2-7; 7 bases match TRBD1. Germline V lookup: CDR1 SGHRS, CDR2 YFSETQ. The CDR3 runs 14 residues. V lost 7 bases to trimming and J lost 6 bases; unmatched junction nucleotides: 13.

The genes are TRBV20-1 and TRBJ1-5; a weak D match, TRBD1 (5 bases). Trimming removed 0 bases at V and 6 bases at J, with 18 bases between. This CDR3 comprises 16 residues. Looked up from germline, CDR1 is DFQATT and CDR2 is SNEGSKA (reference sequence). The CDR3 bases are TGCAGTGCTAGAGATGGGGGAGACATGGGCGGTCAGCCCCAGCATTTT. It is translated as CSARDGGDMGGQPQHF.

The chain joins TRBV7-9 to TRBJ2-3; D is tentatively TRBD1 or TRBD2 (5 bases each). The CDR3 is made up of 17 amino acids. In germline, CDR1 is SEHNR, CDR2 FQNEAQ (reference sequence). The V end lost 1 base, the J end lost 6 bases, and 20 bases lay between the germline ends. As DNA, the CDR3 is TGTGCCAGCAGCTTAGGAAGTTGGGACCGAGGGTCCGATACGCAGTATTTT. Translated: CASSLGSWDRGSDTQYF. The full variable domain, in which reference TRBV7-9 and TRBJ2-3 provide the parts outside the CDR3, is DTGVSQNPRHKITKRGQNVTFRCDPISEHNRLYWYRQTLGQGPEFLTYFQNEAQLEKSRLLSDRFSAERPKGSFSTLEIQRTEQGDSAMYLCASSLGSWDRGSDTQYFGPGTRLTVL.

This CDR3 reads CASSLGWTRTEAFF. CDR3 sequence (DNA): TGTGCCAGCAGCTTAGGTTGGACTCGCACTGAAGCTTTCTTT. This sequence joins TRBV7-2 and TRBJ1-1; D gene uncertain. The CDR3 is 14 residues long. The V end lost 1 base, the J end lost 4 bases, and 10 bases lay between the germline ends. Germline lookup yields CDR1 SGHTA and CDR2 FQGNSA.

This clonotype has just a few counts. The V gene is TRBV20-1, the J gene TRBJ2-7; the D is unclear. CDR1 is DFQATT and CDR2 is SNEGSKA in the germline V gene (reference sequence). V dropped 5 bases and J dropped 7 bases, with 21 bases sitting between them. The length of the CDR3 is 14 residues. The chain's CDR3 is CSALRAPKVWEQYF. CDR3 nucleotides: TGCAGTGCTCTCCGGGCCCCGAAGGTGTGGGAGCAGTACTTC.

This rearrangement joins TRBV29-1 to TRBJ2-3; 10 bases are a match to TRBD1. V shed 3 bases, J shed 0 bases, and the junction held 3 bases outside the gene matches. This CDR3 contains 15 residues. Germline V gives CDR1 SQVTM, CDR2 ANQGSEA. The CDR3 spells CSVDGTGASTDTQYF. DNA of the CDR3: TGCAGCGTTGATGGGACAGGGGCTAGCACAGATACGCAGTATTTT.

The V gene is TRBV20-1, the J gene TRBJ2-5; maybe TRBD1 (6 bases). This CDR3 contains 16 residues. CDR1 is DFQATT, CDR2 SNEGSKA, per germline (reference sequence). V was cut by 3 bases and J by 4 bases, with 21 bases left in between. The CDR3 protein is CSASIYSPGQLETQYF. The CDR3 DNA sequence: TGCAGTGCTAGTATTTATTCCCCGGGACAACTAGAGACCCAGTACTTC.

This chain joins TRBV20-1 and TRBJ2-2; D may be TRBD1 (5 bases). Trimming removed 3 bases at V and 0 bases at J, with 23 bases between. Per germline, CDR1 DFQATT and CDR2 SNEGSKA (reference sequence). There are 19 residues in the CDR3. The CDR3 sequence is CSASWVHARAIANTGELFF. The CDR3 DNA sequence: TGCAGTGCTAGTTGGGTCCATGCCAGGGCGATTGCGAACACCGGGGAGCTGTTTTTT.